The 28 T cell receptor beta chains below were found in one sample sequenced in a study of shared clonotypes between healthy human individuals. Naive CD8 populations comprised CD45RO-negative cells positively selected for CCR7, excluding terminally differentiated effector memory CD45RA+ cells. Measured with immunoSEQ multiplex PCR; TCRdb has only the in-frame clones, and not every one. The sample carries around 2,000,000 clones, about 94% recorded once. The source material was naive CD8+ T cells sorted from blood. Source of these receptors: a man aged 18-30 years in good health.

The genes are TRBV27 and TRBJ2-7; no firm D call. The CDR3 length is 14 residues. CDR1 and CDR2 (germline): MNHEY, SMNVEV (reference sequence). Trimming removed 2 bases from V and 7 bases from J, with 15 bases in between. DNA of the CDR3: TGTGCCAGCAGTTTACTCCTCACACCAAGTGAGCAGTACTTC. It translates to CASSLLLTPSEQYF.

For the CDR3, the DNA is TGTGCCAGCAGCCAAGGTCTAGATACGCAGTATTTT. Translating it yields CASSQGLDTQYF. This chain links TRBV4-2 with TRBJ2-3; D remains unclear. This CDR3 is 12 amino acids long. Trimming pared 1 base from V and 5 bases from J, leaving 4 bases between. Germline V gene sequence: CDR1 LGHNA, CDR2 YNFKEQ.

The chain is built from TRBV4-1 and TRBJ2-5; no firm D call. The CDR3 spans 12 residues. V was trimmed by 1 base and J by 3 bases, leaving 3 bases between them. The germline gives CDR1 MGHRA, CDR2 YSYEKL. The chain's CDR3 is CASSQVEETQYF. CDR3 bases: TGCGCCAGCAGCCAAGTGGAAGAGACCCAGTACTTC.

CDR3 nucleotide sequence: TGTGCCAGTTCCGGGACAGGAGATAATTCACCCCTCCACTTT. Translating gives CASSGTGDNSPLHF. This chain connects TRBV19 to TRBJ1-6; TRBD1 agrees at 8 bases. Germline-derived CDR1 and CDR2 are LNHDA and SQIVND (reference sequence). The CDR3 is made up of 14 amino acids. The J segment lost 5 bases and the V segment lost 8 bases, leaving 5 bases of the junction unmatched.

The chain employs TRBV10-2 and TRBJ2-3, with D uncertain. The CDR3 loop spans 14 amino acids. The V end lost 3 bases, the J end lost 2 bases, and 9 bases lay between the germline ends. Germline CDR1 and CDR2: WSHSY and SAAADI. DNA of the CDR3: TGCGCCAGCAGTGAAGTTACGGACACAGATACGCAGTATTTT. Its protein is CASSEVTDTDTQYF.

The chain uses TRBV5-4 and TRBJ2-1; 8 positions agree with TRBD1. Trimming cost V 6 bases and J 8 bases; bases outside gene matches: 7. Germline CDR1 is SGHNT and CDR2 is YYREEE (reference sequence). The CDR3 runs 13 residues. The CDR3 reads CASMTGAYDEQFF. CDR3 in DNA: TGTGCCAGCATGACAGGGGCTTACGATGAGCAGTTCTTC. The variable domain in full, completed from reference TRBV5-4 and TRBJ2-1, reads ETGVTQSPTHLIKTRGQQVTLRCSSQSGHNTVSWYQQALGQGPQFIFQYYREEENGRGNFPPRFSGLQFPNYSSELNVNALELDDSALYLCASMTGAYDEQFFGPGTRLTVL.

Concerning this clone: The same CDR3 can be traced to other DNA sequences in this sample. This chain joins TRBV30 and TRBJ2-1; D may be TRBD2 (5 bases). In germline, CDR1 is GTSNPN, CDR2 SVGIG (reference sequence). This CDR3 has 12 residues. Trimming cost V 2 bases and J 6 bases, with 8 bases left between them. CDR3 amino acids: CAWSPEGNEQFF. The CDR3 region has the DNA TGTGCCTGGAGTCCCGAGGGCAATGAGCAGTTCTTC.

The chain has TRBV6-5 and TRBJ2-7, with D possibly being TRBD2 (5 bases). Deletions cut 5 bases from V and 2 bases from J, with 10 bases between. The V gene's germline CDR1 is MNHEY and CDR2 SVGAGI. The CDR3 runs to 13 residues. CDR3 sequence (DNA): TGTGCCAGCAGTCTGAGCGGTACCTACGAGCAGTACTTC. Translating gives CASSLSGTYEQYF.

A remark on this clone: This sample also contains other DNA sequences that code for the same CDR3. The V and J genes are TRBV13 and TRBJ2-7; 8 positions agree with TRBD2. The CDR3 sequence is 13 residues long. V lost 4 bases to trimming and J lost 1 base; unmatched junction nucleotides: 0. Germline CDR1 reads PRHDT; CDR2 reads FYEKMQ (reference sequence). The CDR3 coding sequence is TGTGCCAGCAGCTCGGGGGGGTCCTACGAGCAGTACTTC. It yields the protein CASSSGGSYEQYF.

CDR3 region: CASSSEGLLYEQYF. In DNA form, the CDR3 reads TGTGCCAGCTCCTCTGAGGGACTCCTCTACGAGCAGTACTTC. The chain uses TRBV18 and TRBJ2-7; the D gene is possibly TRBD2 (6 bases). The germline V gene encodes CDR1 KGHSH and CDR2 LQKENI. V lost 6 bases and J lost 3, with 15 bases in between. There are 14 residues in the CDR3.

This clone appeared a single time. This chain links TRBV28 with TRBJ2-5, with D perhaps TRBD2 (6 bases). Trimming cost V 8 bases and J 4 bases, with 11 bases left between them. This CDR3 region has 12 residues. Germline V gives CDR1 MDHEN, CDR2 SYDVKM. The CDR3, as DNA: TGTGCCAGCTCGACTAGTTTAGAGACCCAGTACTTC. It is translated as CASSTSLETQYF.

V gene TRBV6-6 combines with J gene TRBJ1-6; tentative D call: TRBD1 (5 bases). Trimming stripped 7 bases from V and 4 bases from J, with 14 bases between. Germline V lookup: CDR1 MNHNY, CDR2 SVGAGI (reference sequence). The CDR3 covers 15 residues. CDR3 protein: CASIPDSDYNSPLHF. The CDR3 DNA follows: TGTGCCAGCATCCCCGACAGCGATTATAATTCACCCCTCCACTTT.

This chain connects TRBV19 to TRBJ2-1; D not resolved. Germline V gives CDR1 LNHDA, CDR2 SQIVND (reference sequence). The CDR3 consists of 13 residues. V lost 3 bases, J lost 6 bases, and 9 bases lay in between. The CDR3 bases are TGTGCCAGTAGTATGACACCTGGCAATGAGCAGTTCTTC. It encodes CASSMTPGNEQFF.

This chain uses TRBV30 with TRBJ2-1; D assignment may be TRBD1 or TRBD2 (5 bases each). Trimming took off 3 bases at V and 13 bases at J, with 16 bases between the two ends. The CDR3 has 12 residues. Germline V lookup: CDR1 GTSNPN, CDR2 SVGIG (reference sequence). The chain's CDR3 is CAWSGANDRQFF. Written as DNA, the CDR3 is TGTGCCTGGAGCGGGGCGAATGACCGACAGTTCTTC.

V is TRBV28 and J is TRBJ1-2; 7 nucleotides agree with TRBD1. With 3 bases clipped from V and 7 bases from J, the junction kept 11 bases outside the gene matches. In germline, CDR1 is MDHEN, CDR2 SYDVKM. The CDR3 consists of 15 residues. The CDR3 region has the DNA TGTGCCAGCAGTTTGGGCGGACAGGTGAGGCGTGGCTACACCTTC. This gives the protein CASSLGGQVRRGYTF.

The gene calls are TRBV6-1 and TRBJ1-1; TRBD1 is a possible D gene (5 bases). V lost 1 base and J 4 bases, leaving 19 bases between the germline ends. Germline V gives CDR1 MNHNS, CDR2 SASEGT. This CDR3 comprises 17 residues. The CDR3 region has the DNA TGTGCCAGCAGTGAAGGCATCGGGGCAGGGATCGGCACTGAAGCTTTCTTT. Protein sequence: CASSEGIGAGIGTEAFF.

V gene TRBV14 combines with J gene TRBJ2-7; D call uncertain. Trimming removed 3 bases from V and 2 bases from J, with 8 bases in between. Germline lookup yields CDR1 SGHDN and CDR2 FVKESK. This CDR3 is 13 amino acids long. The CDR3 sequence is CASSHHIPYEQYF. DNA of the CDR3: TGTGCCAGCAGCCACCACATCCCCTACGAGCAGTACTTC.

The chain has TRBV29-1 and TRBJ2-1; 8 nucleotides line up with TRBD1. V lost 2 bases and J lost 2; bases outside the gene matches: 5. The CDR3 is 15 amino acids. Germline V gene data show CDR1 as SQVTM and CDR2 as ANQGSEA. The DNA of the CDR3 is TGCAGCGTTGAACCACAGGGGGTGACCTACAATGAGCAGTTCTTC. The encoded protein is CSVEPQGVTYNEQFF.

This clone was seen once. CDR3 bases: TGTGCCAGCAGTTACCTCCTTGATTCCACTAACTATGGCTACACCTTC. Translation gives CASSYLLDSTNYGYTF. This sequence joins TRBV6-6 and TRBJ1-2; D not certain. The V and J ends lost 2 bases and 0 bases respectively, with 13 bases between them. The CDR3 has 16 residues. Germline lookup yields CDR1 MNHNY and CDR2 SVGAGI (reference sequence).

The chain joins TRBV5-6 to TRBJ2-5; 10 nucleotides agree with TRBD1. The CDR3 covers 15 residues. With V trimmed by 0 bases and J by 5 bases, 4 bases remained unmatched. Germline values: CDR1 SGHDT, CDR2 YYEEEE. The CDR3 is CASSLEGQGKETQYF. The CDR3 nucleotides are TGTGCCAGCAGCTTGGAGGGACAGGGGAAGGAGACCCAGTACTTC.

This clone was seen a single time. The chain joins TRBV5-6 to TRBJ2-3, with D uncertain. The ends were cut back, 6 bases at V and 4 bases at J, with 9 bases in the middle. The germline gives CDR1 SGHDT, CDR2 YYEEEE. CDR3 length equals 12 residues. The CDR3 DNA reads TGTGCCAGCAAATCGGATCCAGATACGCAGTATTTT. Its protein product is CASKSDPDTQYF.

This chain uses TRBV6-4 with TRBJ2-7, with TRBD1 as a possible D gene (5 bases). The germline CDR1 and CDR2 sequences are MRHNA and SNTAGT. The V end lost 10 bases, the J end lost 2 bases, and 24 bases lay between the germline ends. This CDR3 is 16 amino acids long. The CDR3: CATQKPSRVSAYEQYF. DNA of the CDR3: TGTGCCACCCAAAAGCCATCCAGGGTTTCGGCCTACGAGCAGTACTTC.

The genes are TRBV5-3 and TRBJ1-1, with no clear D. TRBV5-3 is treated as an ORF (open reading frame) with a function not yet certain. The CDR3 consists of 14 residues. V was cut by 5 bases and J by 1 base, with 12 bases left in between. The CDR3 protein is CARSSLLGNTEAFF. The CDR3 nucleotides are TGTGCCAGAAGTTCCTTGCTGGGGAACACTGAAGCTTTCTTT.

V is TRBV5-4 and J is TRBJ2-7, with 16 nucleotides matching TRBD2. With 4 bases clipped from V and 3 bases from J, the junction kept 10 bases outside the gene matches. This CDR3 contains 18 residues. Germline V lookup: CDR1 SGHNT, CDR2 YYREEE (reference sequence). CDR3 in amino acids: CASSAGLAGGSAIYEQYF. CDR3 bases: TGTGCCAGCAGCGCGGGACTAGCGGGAGGGTCAGCTATCTACGAGCAGTACTTC. The whole variable domain, filled in from reference TRBV5-4 and TRBJ2-7, reads ETGVTQSPTHLIKTRGQQVTLRCSSQSGHNTVSWYQQALGQGPQFIFQYYREEENGRGNFPPRFSGLQFPNYSSELNVNALELDDSALYLCASSAGLAGGSAIYEQYFGPGTRLTVT.

This clone was counted between two and nine times. The V call is TRBV19, the J call TRBJ1-2; D may be TRBD1 (5 bases). From germline, CDR1 is LNHDA and CDR2 SQIVND (reference sequence). Trimming left V 8 bases short and J 6 bases short, with 10 bases between. The CDR3 contains 11 residues. This CDR3 is CASRGRDGYTF. CDR3 nucleotides: TGTGCCAGTCGGGGCCGGGATGGCTACACCTTC.

The chain employs TRBV25-1 and TRBJ2-1; D is possibly TRBD1 (5 bases). CDR3 length equals 14 residues. V shed 2 bases and J shed 10 bases, with 15 bases lying between them. Germline V gene sequence: CDR1 MGHDK, CDR2 SYGVNS. As DNA, the CDR3 is TGTGCCAGCAGTGAACAGGGAACAAGGGGAGAGCAGTTCTTC. This codes for CASSEQGTRGEQFF.

V gene TRBV7-9 combines with J gene TRBJ1-2; weak D call: TRBD1 (6 bases). Germline CDR1 is SEHNR and CDR2 is FQNEAQ (reference sequence). V lost 4 bases, J lost 0 bases, and 15 bases lay in between. This CDR3 region has 16 residues. CDR3 in DNA: TGTGCCAGCAGCTGGATGGACAGAGAAACTAACTATGGCTACACCTTC. As protein: CASSWMDRETNYGYTF.

This clone has a single count. This chain joins TRBV4-3 and TRBJ1-2; weak D call: TRBD1 (6 bases). Per germline, CDR1 LGHNA and CDR2 YSLEER. V lost 0 bases and J lost 0, with 11 bases in between. CDR3 length: 16 residues. CDR3 loop: CASSQEMGATNYGYTF. In nucleotides, the CDR3 is TGCGCCAGCAGCCAAGAAATGGGGGCAACTAACTATGGCTACACCTTC.